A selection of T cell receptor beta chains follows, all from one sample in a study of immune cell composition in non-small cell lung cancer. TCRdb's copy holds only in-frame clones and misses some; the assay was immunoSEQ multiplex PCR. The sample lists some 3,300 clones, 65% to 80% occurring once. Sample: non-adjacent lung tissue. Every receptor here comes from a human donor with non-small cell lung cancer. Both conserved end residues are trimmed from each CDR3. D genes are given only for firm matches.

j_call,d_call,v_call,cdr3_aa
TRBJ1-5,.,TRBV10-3,AISESTQGPGNQPQH
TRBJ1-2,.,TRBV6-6,ASSLQGNGYT
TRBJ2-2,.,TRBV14,ASSHPNTGELF
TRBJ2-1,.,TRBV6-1,ASSEGEGSYNEQF
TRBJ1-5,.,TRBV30,AWSVRAGRGNQPQH
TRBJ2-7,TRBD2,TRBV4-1,ASSQVGLERQY
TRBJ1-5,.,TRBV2,ASSARQSNQPQH
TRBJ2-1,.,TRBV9,ASSVGGSISYNEQF
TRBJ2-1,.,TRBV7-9,ASSPPTVYNEQF
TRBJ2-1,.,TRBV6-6,ASIIGAGSNEQF
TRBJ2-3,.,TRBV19,ASSIDPGSTDTQY
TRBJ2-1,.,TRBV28,ASSPRYEQF
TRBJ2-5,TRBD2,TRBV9,ASSPSGLLQETQY
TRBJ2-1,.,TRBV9,ASSVDLYNEQF
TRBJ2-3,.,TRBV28,ASSFLSGTDTQY
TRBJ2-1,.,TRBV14,ASSQDRYNEQF
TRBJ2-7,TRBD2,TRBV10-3,AITAGLDKDEQY
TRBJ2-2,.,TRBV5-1,ASSLVPGELF
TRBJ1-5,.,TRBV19,ASSIAPQGRGPQH
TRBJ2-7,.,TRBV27,ASSQAFLGRTVYEQY
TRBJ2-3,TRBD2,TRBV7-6,ASSYSGRGDTQY
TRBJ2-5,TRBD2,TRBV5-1,ASSLAGGLRKQETQY
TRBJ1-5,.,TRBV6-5,ASRDSAYQPQH
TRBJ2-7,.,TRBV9,ASSVAAGSNHEQY
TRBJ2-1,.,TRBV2,ASSKALYNEQF
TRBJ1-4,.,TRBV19,ASSIQGLSNEKLF
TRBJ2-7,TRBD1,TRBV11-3,ASKLPGQGYEQY
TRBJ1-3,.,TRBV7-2,ASSPLRGSGNTIY
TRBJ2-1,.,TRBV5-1,ASSPAGQSYNEQF
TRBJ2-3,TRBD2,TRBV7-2,ASSLGGSGGTDTQY
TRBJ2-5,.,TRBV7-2,ASSPTIVEGDQY
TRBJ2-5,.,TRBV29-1,SATGKGGETQY
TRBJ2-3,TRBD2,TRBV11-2,ASSFGGGPPTDTQY
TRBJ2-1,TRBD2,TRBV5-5,ASSSGLAGGNEQF
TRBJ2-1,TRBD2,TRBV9,ASSVEGSGGLAGEGEQF
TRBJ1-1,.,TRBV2,ASSGQNMNTEAF
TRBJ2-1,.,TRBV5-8,ASSLGGGAHNEQF
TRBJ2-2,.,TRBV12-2,ARMGGMNTGELF